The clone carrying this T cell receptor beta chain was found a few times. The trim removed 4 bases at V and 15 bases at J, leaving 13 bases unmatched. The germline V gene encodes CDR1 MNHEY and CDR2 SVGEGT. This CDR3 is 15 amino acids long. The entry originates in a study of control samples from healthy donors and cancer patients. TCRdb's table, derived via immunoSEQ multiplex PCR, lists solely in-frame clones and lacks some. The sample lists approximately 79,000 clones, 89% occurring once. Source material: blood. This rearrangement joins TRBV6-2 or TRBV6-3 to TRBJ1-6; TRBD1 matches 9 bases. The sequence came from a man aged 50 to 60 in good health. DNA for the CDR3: TGTGCCAGCAGTTCGGGACAGGGCCTCTCTCGGGTCCTCCACTTT. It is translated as CASSSGQGLSRVLHF.